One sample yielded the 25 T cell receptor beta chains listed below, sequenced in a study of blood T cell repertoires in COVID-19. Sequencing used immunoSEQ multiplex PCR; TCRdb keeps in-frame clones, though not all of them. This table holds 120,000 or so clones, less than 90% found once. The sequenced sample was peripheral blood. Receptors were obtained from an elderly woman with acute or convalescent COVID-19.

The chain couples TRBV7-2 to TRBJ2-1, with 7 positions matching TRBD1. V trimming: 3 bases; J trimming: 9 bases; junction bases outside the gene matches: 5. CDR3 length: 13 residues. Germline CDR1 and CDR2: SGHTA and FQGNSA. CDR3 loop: CASSFKGAPEQFF. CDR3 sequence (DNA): TGTGCCAGCAGCTTCAAGGGGGCGCCTGAGCAGTTCTTC.

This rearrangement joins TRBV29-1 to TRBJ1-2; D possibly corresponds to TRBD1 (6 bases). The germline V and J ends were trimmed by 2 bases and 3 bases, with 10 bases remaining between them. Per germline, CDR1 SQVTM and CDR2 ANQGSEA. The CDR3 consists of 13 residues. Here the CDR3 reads CSVESGDDYGYTF. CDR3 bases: TGCAGCGTTGAATCAGGGGATGACTATGGCTACACCTTC.

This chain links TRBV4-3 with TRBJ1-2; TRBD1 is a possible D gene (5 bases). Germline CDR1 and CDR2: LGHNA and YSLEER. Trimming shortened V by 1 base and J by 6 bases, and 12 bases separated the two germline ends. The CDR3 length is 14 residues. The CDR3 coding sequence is TGCGCCAGCAGCCAAGTTGGGGCCTGGGATGGCTACACCTTC. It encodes CASSQVGAWDGYTF.

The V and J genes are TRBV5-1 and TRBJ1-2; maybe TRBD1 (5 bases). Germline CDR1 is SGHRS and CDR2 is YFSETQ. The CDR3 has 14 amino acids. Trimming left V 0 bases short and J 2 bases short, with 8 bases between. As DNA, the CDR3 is TGCGCCAGCAGCTTGGAGGGGCAGAACTATGGCTACACCTTC. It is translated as CASSLEGQNYGYTF.

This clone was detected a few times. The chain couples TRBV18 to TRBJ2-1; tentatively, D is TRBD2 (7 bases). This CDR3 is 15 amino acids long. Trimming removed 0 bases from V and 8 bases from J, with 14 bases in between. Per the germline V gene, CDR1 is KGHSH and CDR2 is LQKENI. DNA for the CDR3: TGTGCCAGCTCACCACCCTCGGGGGGCGGGGATGAGCAGTTCTTC. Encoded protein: CASSPPSGGGDEQFF.

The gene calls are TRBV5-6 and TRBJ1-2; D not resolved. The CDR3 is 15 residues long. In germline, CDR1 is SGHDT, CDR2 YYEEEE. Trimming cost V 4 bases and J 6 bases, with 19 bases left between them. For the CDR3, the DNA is TGTGCCAGCAGCGCCCTGGGTATCCGGGTTGATGGCTACACCTTC. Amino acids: CASSALGIRVDGYTF.

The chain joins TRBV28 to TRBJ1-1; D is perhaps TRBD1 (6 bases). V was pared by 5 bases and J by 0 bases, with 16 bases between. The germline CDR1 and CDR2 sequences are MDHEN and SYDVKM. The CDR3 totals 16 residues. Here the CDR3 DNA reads TGTGCCAGCAGTCCAACAGGGCGGGGGATGAACACTGAAGCTTTCTTT. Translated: CASSPTGRGMNTEAFF.

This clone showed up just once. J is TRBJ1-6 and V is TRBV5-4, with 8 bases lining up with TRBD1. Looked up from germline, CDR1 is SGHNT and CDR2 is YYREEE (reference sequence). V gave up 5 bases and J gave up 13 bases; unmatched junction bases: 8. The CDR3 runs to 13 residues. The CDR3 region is CASRPDRGGPLHF. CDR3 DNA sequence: TGTGCCAGCAGACCCGACAGGGGTGGGCCCCTCCACTTT.

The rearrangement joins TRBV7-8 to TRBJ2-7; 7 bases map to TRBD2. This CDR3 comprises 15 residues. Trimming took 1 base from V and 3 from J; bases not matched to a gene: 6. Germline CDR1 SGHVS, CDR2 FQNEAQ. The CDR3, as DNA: TGTGCCAGCAGCTTAGGCTTTGGCGGGGGCTACGAGCAGTACTTC. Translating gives CASSLGFGGGYEQYF.

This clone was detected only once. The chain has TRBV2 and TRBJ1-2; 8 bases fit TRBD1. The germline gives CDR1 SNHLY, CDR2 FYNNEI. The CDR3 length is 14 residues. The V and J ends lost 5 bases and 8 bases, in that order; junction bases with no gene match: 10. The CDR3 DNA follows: TGTGCCAGCAGTAATCAGGACAGGGTACAGGGCTACACCTTC. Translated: CASSNQDRVQGYTF.

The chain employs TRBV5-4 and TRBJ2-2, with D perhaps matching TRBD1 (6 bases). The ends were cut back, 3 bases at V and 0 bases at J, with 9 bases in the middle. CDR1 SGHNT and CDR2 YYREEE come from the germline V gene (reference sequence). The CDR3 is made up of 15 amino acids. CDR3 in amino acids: CASSSTGSNTGELFF. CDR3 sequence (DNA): TGTGCCAGCAGCTCGACAGGTTCGAACACCGGGGAGCTGTTTTTT.

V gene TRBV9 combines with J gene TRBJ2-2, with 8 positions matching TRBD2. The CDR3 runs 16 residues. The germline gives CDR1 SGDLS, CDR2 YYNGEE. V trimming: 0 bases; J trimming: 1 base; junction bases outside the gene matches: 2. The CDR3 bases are TGTGCCAGCAGCGTAGTTGCGGGGGGGAACACCGGGGAGCTGTTTTTT. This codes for CASSVVAGGNTGELFF.

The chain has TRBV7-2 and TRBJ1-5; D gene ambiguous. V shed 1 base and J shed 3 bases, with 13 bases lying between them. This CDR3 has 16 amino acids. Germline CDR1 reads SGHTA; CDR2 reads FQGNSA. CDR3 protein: CASSLEFGVSNQPQHF. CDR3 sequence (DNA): TGTGCCAGCAGCTTAGAATTCGGGGTTTCCAATCAGCCCCAGCATTTT.

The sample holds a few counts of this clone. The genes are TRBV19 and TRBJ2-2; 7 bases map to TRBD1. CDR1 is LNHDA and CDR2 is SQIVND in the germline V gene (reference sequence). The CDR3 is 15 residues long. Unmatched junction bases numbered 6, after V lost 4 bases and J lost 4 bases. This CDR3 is CASSNSAGGTGELFF. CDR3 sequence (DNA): TGTGCCAGTAGTAATTCGGCAGGGGGCACCGGGGAGCTGTTTTTT.

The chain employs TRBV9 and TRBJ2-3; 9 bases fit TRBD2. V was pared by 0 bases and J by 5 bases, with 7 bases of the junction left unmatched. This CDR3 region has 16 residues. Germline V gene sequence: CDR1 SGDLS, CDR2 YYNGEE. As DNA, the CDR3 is TGTGCCAGCAGCGTAGGAGCGGGGGGAGGGAAAGATACGCAGTATTTT. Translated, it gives CASSVGAGGGKDTQYF.

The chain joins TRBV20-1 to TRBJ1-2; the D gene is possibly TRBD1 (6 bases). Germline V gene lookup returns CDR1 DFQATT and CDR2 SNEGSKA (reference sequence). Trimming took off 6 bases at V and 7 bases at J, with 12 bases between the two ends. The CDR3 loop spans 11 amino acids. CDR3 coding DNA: TGCAGTGCAGGGGGAAGTAGTGGCTACACCTTC. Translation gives CSAGGSSGYTF.

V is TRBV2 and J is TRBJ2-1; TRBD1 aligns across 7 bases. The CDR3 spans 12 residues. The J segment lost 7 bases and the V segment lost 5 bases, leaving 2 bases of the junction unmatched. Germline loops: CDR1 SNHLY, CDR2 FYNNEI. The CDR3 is CASSTTGNEQFF. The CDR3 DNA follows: TGTGCCAGCAGTACGACAGGGAATGAGCAGTTCTTC.

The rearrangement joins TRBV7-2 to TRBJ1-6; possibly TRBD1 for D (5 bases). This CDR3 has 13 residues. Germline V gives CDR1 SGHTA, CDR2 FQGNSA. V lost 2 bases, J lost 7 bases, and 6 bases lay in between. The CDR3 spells CASSLQGNSPLHF. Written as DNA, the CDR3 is TGTGCCAGCAGCTTACAGGGAAATTCACCCCTCCACTTT.

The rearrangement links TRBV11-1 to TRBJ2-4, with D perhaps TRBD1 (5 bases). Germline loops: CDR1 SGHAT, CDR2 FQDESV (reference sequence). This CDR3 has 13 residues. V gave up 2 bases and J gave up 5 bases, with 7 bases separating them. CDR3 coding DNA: TGTGCCAGCAGCTTAAGGGGCCAAAACATTCAGTACTTC. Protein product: CASSLRGQNIQYF.

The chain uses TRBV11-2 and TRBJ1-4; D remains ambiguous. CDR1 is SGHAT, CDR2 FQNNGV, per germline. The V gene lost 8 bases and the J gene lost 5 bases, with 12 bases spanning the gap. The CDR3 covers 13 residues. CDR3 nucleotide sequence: TGTGCCAGCCGGGAAGTGGGGAATGAAAAACTGTTTTTT. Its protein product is CASREVGNEKLFF.

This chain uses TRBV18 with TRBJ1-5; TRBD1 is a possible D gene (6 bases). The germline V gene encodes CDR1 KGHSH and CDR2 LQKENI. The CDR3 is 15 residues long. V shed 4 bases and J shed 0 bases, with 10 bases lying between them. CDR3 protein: CASSLQGNSNQPQHF. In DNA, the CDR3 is TGTGCCAGCTCACTACAGGGAAATAGCAATCAGCCCCAGCATTTT.

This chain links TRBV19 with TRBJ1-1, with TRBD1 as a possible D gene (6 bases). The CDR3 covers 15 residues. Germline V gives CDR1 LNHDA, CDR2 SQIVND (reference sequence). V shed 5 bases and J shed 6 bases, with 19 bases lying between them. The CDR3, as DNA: TGTGCCAGTAGTGGGGGTTGGGCAGGGGATTCTGAAGCTTTCTTT. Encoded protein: CASSGGWAGDSEAFF.

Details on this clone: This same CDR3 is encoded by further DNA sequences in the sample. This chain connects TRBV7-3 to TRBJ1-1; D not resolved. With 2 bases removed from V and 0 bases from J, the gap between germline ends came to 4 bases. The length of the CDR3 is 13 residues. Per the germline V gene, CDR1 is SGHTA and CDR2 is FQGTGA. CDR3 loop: CASSLRMNTEAFF. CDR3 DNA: TGTGCCAGCAGCTTACGTATGAACACTGAAGCTTTCTTT. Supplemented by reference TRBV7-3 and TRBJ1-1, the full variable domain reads GAGVSQTPSNKVTEKGKYVELRCDPISGHTALYWYRQSLGQGPEFLIYFQGTGAADDSGLPNDRFFAVRPEGSVSTLKIQRTERGDSAVYLCASSLRMNTEAFFGQGTRLTVV.

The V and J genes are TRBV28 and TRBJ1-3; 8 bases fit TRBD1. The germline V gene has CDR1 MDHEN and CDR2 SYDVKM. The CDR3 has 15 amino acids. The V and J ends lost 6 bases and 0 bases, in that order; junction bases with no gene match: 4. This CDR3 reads CASRGQANSGNTIYF. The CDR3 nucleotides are TGTGCCAGCAGGGGACAGGCTAACTCTGGAAACACCATATATTTT.

The CDR3 reads CSASETRKMNTEAFF. Written as DNA, the CDR3 is TGCAGTGCTAGTGAGACACGGAAGATGAACACTGAAGCTTTCTTT. This chain joins TRBV20-1 and TRBJ1-1; D not resolved. Trimming pared 3 bases from V and 0 bases from J, leaving 14 bases between. CDR3 length: 15 residues. The germline gives CDR1 DFQATT, CDR2 SNEGSKA (reference sequence).